The 15 T cell receptor beta chains below were found in one sample sequenced in a study of blood T cell dynamics during melanoma immunotherapy (dated by TCRdb to 2018 to 2020). The time point label corresponds to: pre-treatment baseline. The library relied on the immunoSEQ multiplex PCR assay. In its TCRdb copy, this immuneACCESS table keeps in-frame sequences only and misses some clones. Where compared with another copy, unresolved V genes explain less than half of these, and the others have no known cause. The sample includes about 5,800 clones, with 70% to 90% observed a single time. The ten largest clones take up around 3% of the sample. The material sequenced was blood, taken from a patient treated with checkpoint blockade. Receptor source: a human donor with melanoma.

This clone was counted a single time. CDR3 sequence (DNA): TGTGCCAGCAGTTCGACGGCCTATGGCTACACCTTC. It codes for CASSSTAYGYTF. The chain has TRBV6-5 and TRBJ1-2; D is uncertain. The germline V gene encodes CDR1 MNHEY and CDR2 SVGAGI. V lost 4 bases and J lost 4, with 7 bases in between. There are 12 residues in the CDR3.

The chain combines TRBV7-2 with TRBJ1-5, with TRBD1 matching 9 bases. This CDR3 has 14 amino acids. The V segment lost 3 bases and the J segment 4 bases; nucleotides outside the gene matches: 1. Per the germline V gene, CDR1 is SGHTA and CDR2 is FQGNSA. As DNA, the CDR3 is TGTGCCAGCAGCTTCGACAGGGGGAATCAGCCCCAGCATTTT. This gives the protein CASSFDRGNQPQHF.

This chain links TRBV9 with TRBJ2-1, with D possibly being TRBD2 (6 bases). V was shortened by 1 base and J by 5 bases, with 16 bases between the two germline ends. The length of the CDR3 is 16 residues. Germline-derived CDR1 and CDR2 are SGDLS and YYNGEE. As DNA, the CDR3 is TGTGCCAGCAGCGTACGATTAGTCGGGGAGGACAATGAGCAGTTCTTC. This codes for CASSVRLVGEDNEQFF.

The genes are TRBV15 and TRBJ1-6; no reliable D call. Trimming left V 1 base short and J 7 bases short, with 11 bases between. Germline V gives CDR1 LNHNV, CDR2 YYDKDF (reference sequence). The CDR3 totals 15 residues. The CDR3 bases are TGTGCCACCAGCAGAGGAAGAAGCCTAAATTCACCCCTCCACTTT. Its translation: CATSRGRSLNSPLHF. The full variable domain, rest sourced from reference TRBV15 and TRBJ1-6, is DAMVIQNPRYQVTQFGKPVTLSCSQTLNHNVMYWYQQKSSQAPKLLFHYYDKDFNNEADTPDNFQSRRPNTSFCFLDIRSPGLGDTAMYLCATSRGRSLNSPLHFGNGTRLTVT.

The rearrangement joins TRBV4-1 to TRBJ2-7, with D tentatively TRBD2 (5 bases). Per germline, CDR1 MGHRA and CDR2 YSYEKL. V was shortened by 6 bases and J by 9 bases, with 18 bases between the two germline ends. This CDR3 spans 13 amino acids. The CDR3 is CASSGPDRGVQYF. The CDR3 region has the DNA TGCGCCAGCAGTGGGCCTGATCGGGGTGTGCAGTACTTC.

J is TRBJ1-2 and V is TRBV20-1; the D gene is possibly TRBD1 (6 bases). The length of the CDR3 is 11 residues. V lost 5 bases to trimming and J lost 8 bases, with 12 bases between them. Germline V CDR1 and CDR2: DFQATT, SNEGSKA (reference sequence). The CDR3 region is CSAQGRVGYTF. CDR3 in DNA: TGCAGTGCTCAGGGGCGGGTGGGCTACACCTTC.

This rearrangement joins TRBV7-9 to TRBJ2-7, with D perhaps TRBD1 or TRBD2 (5 bases each). Trimming removed 8 bases at V and 7 bases at J, with 21 bases between. Germline CDR1 is SEHNR and CDR2 is FQNEAQ (reference sequence). The CDR3 has 14 amino acids. The CDR3 nucleotides read TGTGCCAGCGTGAAAGTTGAGGGGTCGGGAGAGCAGTACTTC. Encoded protein: CASVKVEGSGEQYF.

The chain has TRBV27 and TRBJ1-1, with D tentatively TRBD1 (6 bases). The CDR3 consists of 16 residues. V lost 7 bases to trimming and J lost 5 bases, with 23 bases between them. Germline V gene lookup returns CDR1 MNHEY and CDR2 SMNVEV (reference sequence). CDR3 in DNA: TGTGCCAGCACCTTACAGGGTCACCGGGGGCGGACTGAAGCTTTCTTT. Translation: CASTLQGHRGRTEAFF.

Only one count was recorded for this clone. This chain connects TRBV6-5 to TRBJ2-5; D may be TRBD1 (5 bases). The DNA end is a closer match to TRBJ2-7, so the J assignment may be wrong. The CDR3 is 13 residues long. Germline CDR1 MNHEY, CDR2 SVGAGI. CDR3 nucleotide sequence: TGTGCCAGCAGTTACGACAGATCCTACGAGCAGTACTTC. The encoded protein is CASSYDRSYEQYF.

The gene calls are TRBV5-1 and TRBJ2-3; D perhaps matches TRBD1 (6 bases). CDR3 length equals 14 residues. The V and J ends lost 3 bases and 5 bases respectively, with 13 bases between them. CDR1 is SGHRS, CDR2 YFSETQ, per germline. The CDR3 DNA follows: TGCGCCAGCAGCTGGGGGCTAGCAGAAGATACGCAGTATTTT. Amino acid sequence: CASSWGLAEDTQYF. The full variable domain, its missing parts supplied by reference TRBV5-1 and TRBJ2-3, is KAGVTQTPRYLIKTRGQQVTLSCSPISGHRSVSWYQQTPGQGLQFLFEYFSETQRNKGNFPGRFSGRQFSNSRSEMNVSTLELGDSALYLCASSWGLAEDTQYFGPGTRLTVL.

This rearrangement joins TRBV2 to TRBJ2-3; weak D call: TRBD1 (5 bases). The CDR3 runs to 14 residues. V gave up 4 bases and J gave up 2 bases, with 10 bases separating them. Germline-derived CDR1 and CDR2 are SNHLY and FYNNEI. Here the CDR3 reads CASSATVVTDTQYF. CDR3 DNA sequence: TGTGCCAGCAGTGCGACAGTTGTCACAGATACGCAGTATTTT.

V is TRBV5-1 and J is TRBJ2-3, with D tentatively TRBD1 or TRBD2 (5 bases each). Trimming took off 0 bases at V and 6 bases at J, with 11 bases between the two ends. The CDR3 contains 14 residues. Germline V lookup: CDR1 SGHRS, CDR2 YFSETQ. CDR3 loop: CASSLGPGDDTQYF. The CDR3 DNA is TGCGCCAGCAGCTTGGGGCCCGGGGACGATACGCAGTATTTT.

The chain recombines TRBV19 with TRBJ1-6, with no clear D. CDR3 length: 15 amino acids. Germline V gene lookup returns CDR1 LNHDA and CDR2 SQIVND (reference sequence). V was cut by 6 bases and J by 6 bases, with 15 bases left in between. CDR3 nucleotides: TGTGCCAGTAGGGTCAGTTTGCCGCCTAATTCACCCCTCCACTTT. Its translation: CASRVSLPPNSPLHF.

This sequence joins TRBV4-2 and TRBJ1-2; D is perhaps TRBD1 (6 bases). V was pared by 1 base and J by 8 bases, with 17 bases between. Germline-derived CDR1 and CDR2 are LGHNA and YNFKEQ. This CDR3 is 15 amino acids long. Here the CDR3 reads CASSQAVQGSGGYTF. CDR3 bases: TGTGCCAGCAGCCAAGCAGTGCAGGGGTCGGGAGGCTACACCTTC.

This clone was observed a few times. The chain employs TRBV5-4 and TRBJ1-2; 9 nucleotides align to TRBD1. Trimming cost V 0 bases and J 4 bases; bases outside gene matches: 4. Germline V lookup: CDR1 SGHNT, CDR2 YYREEE (reference sequence). CDR3 length: 15 amino acids. CDR3 loop: CASSLGGTGSYGYTF. The CDR3 region has the DNA TGTGCCAGCAGCTTGGGTGGGACAGGGAGCTATGGCTACACCTTC.